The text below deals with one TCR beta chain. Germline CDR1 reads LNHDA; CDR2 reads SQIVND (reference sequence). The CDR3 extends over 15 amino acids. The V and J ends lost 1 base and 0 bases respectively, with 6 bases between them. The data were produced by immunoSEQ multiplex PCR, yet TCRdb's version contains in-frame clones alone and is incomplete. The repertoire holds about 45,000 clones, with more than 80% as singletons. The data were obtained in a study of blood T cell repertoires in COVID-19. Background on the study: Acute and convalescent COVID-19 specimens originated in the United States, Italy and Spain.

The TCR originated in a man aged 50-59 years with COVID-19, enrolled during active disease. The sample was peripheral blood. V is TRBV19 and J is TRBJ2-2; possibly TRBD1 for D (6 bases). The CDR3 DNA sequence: TGTGCCAGTAGTATAGGGACAGCGAACACCGGGGAGCTGTTTTTT. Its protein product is CASSIGTANTGELFF.